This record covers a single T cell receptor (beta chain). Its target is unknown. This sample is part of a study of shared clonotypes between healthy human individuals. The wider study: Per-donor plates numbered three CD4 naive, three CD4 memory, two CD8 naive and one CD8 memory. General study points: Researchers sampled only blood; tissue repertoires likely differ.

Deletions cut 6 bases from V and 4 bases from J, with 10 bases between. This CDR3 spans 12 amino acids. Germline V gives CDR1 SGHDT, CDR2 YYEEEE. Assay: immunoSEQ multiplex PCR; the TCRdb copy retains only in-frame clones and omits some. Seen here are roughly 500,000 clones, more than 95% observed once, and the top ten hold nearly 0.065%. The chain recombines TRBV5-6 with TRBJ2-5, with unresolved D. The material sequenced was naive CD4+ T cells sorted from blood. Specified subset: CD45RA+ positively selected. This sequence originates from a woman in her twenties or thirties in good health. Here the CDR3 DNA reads TGTGCCAGCACCGCGGTAGCAGAGACCCAGTACTTC. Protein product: CASTAVAETQYF.